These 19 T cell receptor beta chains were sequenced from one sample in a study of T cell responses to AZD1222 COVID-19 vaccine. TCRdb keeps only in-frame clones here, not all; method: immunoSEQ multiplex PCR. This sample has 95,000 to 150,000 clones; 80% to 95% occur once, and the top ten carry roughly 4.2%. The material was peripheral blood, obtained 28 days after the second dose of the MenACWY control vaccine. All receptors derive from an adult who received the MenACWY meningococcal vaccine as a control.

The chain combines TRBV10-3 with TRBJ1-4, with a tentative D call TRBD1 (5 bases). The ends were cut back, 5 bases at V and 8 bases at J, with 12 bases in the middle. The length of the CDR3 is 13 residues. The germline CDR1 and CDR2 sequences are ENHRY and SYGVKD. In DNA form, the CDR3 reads TGTGCCATCAGTCGGACACTAGGGGAAAAACTGTTTTTT. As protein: CAISRTLGEKLFF.

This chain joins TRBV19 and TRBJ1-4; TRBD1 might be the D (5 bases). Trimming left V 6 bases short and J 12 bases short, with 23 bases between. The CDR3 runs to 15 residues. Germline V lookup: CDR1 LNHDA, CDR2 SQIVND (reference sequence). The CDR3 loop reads CASSSQVWEGMELFF. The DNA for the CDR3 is TGTGCCAGTAGCTCCCAGGTGTGGGAGGGGATGGAACTGTTTTTT. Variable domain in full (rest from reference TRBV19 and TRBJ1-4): DGGITQSPKYLFRKEGQNVTLSCEQNLNHDAMYWYRQDPGQGLRLIYYSQIVNDFQKGDIAEGYSVSREKKESFPLTVTSAQKNPTAFYLCASSSQVWEGMELFFGSGTQLSVL.

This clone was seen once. The CDR3 DNA reads TGTGCCACCAGCAGCTCGACTAGCGGGTTCTCAAAGGGGGAGACCCAGTACTTC. Its protein product is CATSSSTSGFSKGETQYF. The chain combines TRBV15 with TRBJ2-5; 10 nucleotides line up with TRBD2. After removal of 3 bases from V and 5 bases from J, the junction contained 15 bases not matched to a gene. Per the germline V gene, CDR1 is LNHNV and CDR2 is YYDKDF (reference sequence). The CDR3 sequence is 18 residues long.

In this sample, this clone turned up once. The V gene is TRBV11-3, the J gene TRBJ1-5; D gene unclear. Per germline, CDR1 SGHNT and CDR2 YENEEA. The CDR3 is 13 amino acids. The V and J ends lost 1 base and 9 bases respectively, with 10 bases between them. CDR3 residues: CASSLAHRRPQHF. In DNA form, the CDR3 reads TGTGCCAGCAGCTTAGCCCATCGGCGGCCCCAGCATTTT.

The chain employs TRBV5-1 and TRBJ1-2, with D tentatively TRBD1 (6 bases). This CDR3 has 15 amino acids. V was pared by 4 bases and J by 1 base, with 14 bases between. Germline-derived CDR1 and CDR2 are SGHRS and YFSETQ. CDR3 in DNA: TGCGCCAGCAGCGTCCGGGACAACGATAACTATGGCTACACCTTC. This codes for CASSVRDNDNYGYTF.

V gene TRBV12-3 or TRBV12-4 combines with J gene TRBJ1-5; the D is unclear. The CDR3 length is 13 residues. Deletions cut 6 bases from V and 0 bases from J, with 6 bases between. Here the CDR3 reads CASRGYSNQPQHF. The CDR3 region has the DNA TGTGCCAGCAGGGGGTATAGCAATCAGCCCCAGCATTTT.

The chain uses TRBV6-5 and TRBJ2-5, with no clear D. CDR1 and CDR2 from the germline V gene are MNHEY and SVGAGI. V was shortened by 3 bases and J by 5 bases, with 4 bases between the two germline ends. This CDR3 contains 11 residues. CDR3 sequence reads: CASSYSETQYF. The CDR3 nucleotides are TGTGCCAGCAGTTATAGCGAGACCCAGTACTTC.

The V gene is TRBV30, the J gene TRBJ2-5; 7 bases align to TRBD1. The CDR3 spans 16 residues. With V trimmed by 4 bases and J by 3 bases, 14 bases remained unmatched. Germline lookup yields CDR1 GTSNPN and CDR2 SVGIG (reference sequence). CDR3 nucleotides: TGTGCCTGGACTGGGTGGGCAAAGGGGGCAAAAGAGACCCAGTACTTC. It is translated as CAWTGWAKGAKETQYF.

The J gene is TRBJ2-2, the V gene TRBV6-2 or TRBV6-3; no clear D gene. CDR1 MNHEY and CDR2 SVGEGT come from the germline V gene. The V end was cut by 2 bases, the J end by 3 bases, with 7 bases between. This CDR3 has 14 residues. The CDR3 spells CASSYNGYTGELFF. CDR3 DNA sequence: TGTGCCAGCAGTTACAACGGGTACACCGGGGAGCTGTTTTTT.

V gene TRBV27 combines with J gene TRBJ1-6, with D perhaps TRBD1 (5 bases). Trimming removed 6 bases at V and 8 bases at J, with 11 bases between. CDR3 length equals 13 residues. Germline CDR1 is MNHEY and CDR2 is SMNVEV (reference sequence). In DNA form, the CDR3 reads TGTGCCAGCAGCCCCCCAGGGCATTCACCCCTCCACTTT. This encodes CASSPPGHSPLHF.

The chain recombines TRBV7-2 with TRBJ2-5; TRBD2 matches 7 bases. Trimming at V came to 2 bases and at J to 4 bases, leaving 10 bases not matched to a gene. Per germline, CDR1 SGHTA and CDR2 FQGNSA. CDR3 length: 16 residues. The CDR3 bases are TGTGCCAGCAGCTTATCCCCTCGACTAGCCACAGAGACCCAGTACTTC. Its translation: CASSLSPRLATETQYF. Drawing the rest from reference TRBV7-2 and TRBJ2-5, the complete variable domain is GAGVSQSPSNKVTEKGKDVELRCDPISGHTALYWYRQSLGQGLEFLIYFQGNSAPDKSGLPSDRFSAERTGGSVSTLTIQRTQQEDSAVYLCASSLSPRLATETQYFGPGTRLLVL.

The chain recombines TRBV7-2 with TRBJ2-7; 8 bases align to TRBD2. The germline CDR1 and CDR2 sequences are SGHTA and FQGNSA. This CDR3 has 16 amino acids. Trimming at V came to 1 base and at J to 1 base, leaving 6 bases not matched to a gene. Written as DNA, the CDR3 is TGTGCCAGCAGCTTAGGGGGCGCGGGGGGATCCTACGAGCAGTACTTC. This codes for CASSLGGAGGSYEQYF.

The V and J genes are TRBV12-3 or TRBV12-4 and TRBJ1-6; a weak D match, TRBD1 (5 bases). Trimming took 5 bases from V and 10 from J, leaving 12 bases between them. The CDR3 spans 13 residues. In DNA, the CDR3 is TGTGCCAGCAGTACCGGACAACGCTCACCCCTCCACTTT. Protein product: CASSTGQRSPLHF.

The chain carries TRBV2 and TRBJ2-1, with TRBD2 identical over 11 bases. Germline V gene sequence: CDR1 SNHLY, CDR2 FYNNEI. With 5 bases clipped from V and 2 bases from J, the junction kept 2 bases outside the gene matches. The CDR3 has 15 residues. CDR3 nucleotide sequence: TGTGCCAGCAGTCGACTAGCGGGGACCTACAATGAGCAGTTCTTC. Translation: CASSRLAGTYNEQFF.

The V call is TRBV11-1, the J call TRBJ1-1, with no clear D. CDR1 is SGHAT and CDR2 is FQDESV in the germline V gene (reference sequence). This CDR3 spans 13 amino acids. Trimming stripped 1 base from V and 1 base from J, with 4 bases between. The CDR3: CASSLGQNTEAFF. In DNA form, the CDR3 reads TGTGCCAGCAGCTTAGGCCAGAACACTGAAGCTTTCTTT. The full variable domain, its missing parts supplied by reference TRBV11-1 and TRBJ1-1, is EAEVAQSPRYKITEKSQAVAFWCDPISGHATLYWYRQILGQGPELLVQFQDESVVDDSQLPKDRFSAERLKGVDSTLKIQPAELGDSAMYLCASSLGQNTEAFFGQGTRLTVV.

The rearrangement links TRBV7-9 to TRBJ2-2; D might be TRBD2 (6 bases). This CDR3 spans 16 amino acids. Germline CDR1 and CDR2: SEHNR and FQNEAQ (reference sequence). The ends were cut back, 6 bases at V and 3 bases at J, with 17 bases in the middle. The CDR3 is CASSPTSTKHTGELFF. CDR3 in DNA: TGTGCCAGCAGTCCCACTAGCACCAAACACACCGGGGAGCTGTTTTTT. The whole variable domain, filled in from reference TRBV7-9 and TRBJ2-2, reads DTGVSQNPRHKITKRGQNVTFRCDPISEHNRLYWYRQTLGQGPEFLTYFQNEAQLEKSRLLSDRFSAERPKGSFSTLEIQRTEQGDSAMYLCASSPTSTKHTGELFFGEGSRLTVL.

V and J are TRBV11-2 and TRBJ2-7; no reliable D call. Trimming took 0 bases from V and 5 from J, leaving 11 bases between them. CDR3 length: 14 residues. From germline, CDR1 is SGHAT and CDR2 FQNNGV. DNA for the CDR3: TGTGCCAGCAGCTTAGACCCCACCTGTGACGAGCAGTACGTC. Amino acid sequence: CASSLDPTCDEQYV.

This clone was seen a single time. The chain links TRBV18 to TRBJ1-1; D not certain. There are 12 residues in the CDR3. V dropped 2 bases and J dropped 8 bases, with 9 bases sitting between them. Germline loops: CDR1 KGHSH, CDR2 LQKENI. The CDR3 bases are TGTGCCAGCTCACCATCTGCTGGGGAAGCTTTCTTT. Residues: CASSPSAGEAFF.

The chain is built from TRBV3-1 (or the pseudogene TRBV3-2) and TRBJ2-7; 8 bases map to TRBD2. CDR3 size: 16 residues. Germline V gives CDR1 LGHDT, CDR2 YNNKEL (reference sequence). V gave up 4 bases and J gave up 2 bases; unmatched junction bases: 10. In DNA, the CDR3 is TGTGCCAGCAGCCGACAGGTACTAGCGGAGGCCTACGAGCAGTACTTC. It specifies CASSRQVLAEAYEQYF.